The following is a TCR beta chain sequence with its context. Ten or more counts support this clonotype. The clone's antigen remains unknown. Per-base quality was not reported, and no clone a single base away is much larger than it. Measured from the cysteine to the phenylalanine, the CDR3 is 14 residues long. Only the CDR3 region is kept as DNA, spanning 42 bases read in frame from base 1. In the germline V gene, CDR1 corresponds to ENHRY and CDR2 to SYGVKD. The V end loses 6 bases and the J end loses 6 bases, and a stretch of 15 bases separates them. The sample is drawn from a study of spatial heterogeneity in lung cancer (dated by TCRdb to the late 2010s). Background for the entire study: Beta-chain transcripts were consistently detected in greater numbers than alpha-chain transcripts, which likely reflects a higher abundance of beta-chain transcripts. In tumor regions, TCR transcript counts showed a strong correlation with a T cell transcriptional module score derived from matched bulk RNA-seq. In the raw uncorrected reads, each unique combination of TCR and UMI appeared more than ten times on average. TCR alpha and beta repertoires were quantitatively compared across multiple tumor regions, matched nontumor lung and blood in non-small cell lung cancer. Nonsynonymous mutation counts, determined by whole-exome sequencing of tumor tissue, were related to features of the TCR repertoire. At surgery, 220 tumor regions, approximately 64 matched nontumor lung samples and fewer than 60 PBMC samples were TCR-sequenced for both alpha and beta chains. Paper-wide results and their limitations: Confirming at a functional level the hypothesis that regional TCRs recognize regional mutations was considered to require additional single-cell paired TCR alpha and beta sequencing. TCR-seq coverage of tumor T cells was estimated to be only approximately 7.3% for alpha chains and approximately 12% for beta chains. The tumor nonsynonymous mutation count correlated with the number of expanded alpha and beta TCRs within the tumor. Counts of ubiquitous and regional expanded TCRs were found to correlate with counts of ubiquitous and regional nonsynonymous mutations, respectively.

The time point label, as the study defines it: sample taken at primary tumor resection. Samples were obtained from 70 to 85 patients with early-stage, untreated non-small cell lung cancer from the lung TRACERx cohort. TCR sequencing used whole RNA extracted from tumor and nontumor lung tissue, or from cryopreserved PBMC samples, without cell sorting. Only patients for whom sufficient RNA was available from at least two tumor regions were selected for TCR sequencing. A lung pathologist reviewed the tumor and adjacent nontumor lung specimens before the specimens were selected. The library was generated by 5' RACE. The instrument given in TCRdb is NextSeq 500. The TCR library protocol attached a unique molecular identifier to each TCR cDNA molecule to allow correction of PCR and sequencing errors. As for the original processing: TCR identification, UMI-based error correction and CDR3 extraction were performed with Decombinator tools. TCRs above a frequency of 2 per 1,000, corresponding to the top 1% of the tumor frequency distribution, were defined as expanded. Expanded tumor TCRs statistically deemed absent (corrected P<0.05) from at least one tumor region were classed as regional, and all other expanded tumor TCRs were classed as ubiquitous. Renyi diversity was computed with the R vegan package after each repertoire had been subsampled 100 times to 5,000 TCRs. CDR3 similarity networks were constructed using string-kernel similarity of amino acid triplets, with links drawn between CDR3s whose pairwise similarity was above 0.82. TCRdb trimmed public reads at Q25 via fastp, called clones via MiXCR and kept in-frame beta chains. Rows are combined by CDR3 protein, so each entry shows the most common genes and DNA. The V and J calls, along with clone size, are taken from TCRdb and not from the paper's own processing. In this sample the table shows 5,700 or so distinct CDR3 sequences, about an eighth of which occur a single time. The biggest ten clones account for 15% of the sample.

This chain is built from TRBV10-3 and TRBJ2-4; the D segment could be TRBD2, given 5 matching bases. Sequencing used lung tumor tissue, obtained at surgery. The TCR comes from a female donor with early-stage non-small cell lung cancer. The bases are TGTGCCATCAGCGAAGGACTCCCAATAAACATTCAGTACTTC. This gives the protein CAISEGLPINIQYF.